This TCR beta chain stems from a study (dated by TCRdb to about 2015). A note on the overall study: The study set out to test whether tumor-infiltrating Tregs in breast cancer get recruited from blood Tregs or are instead converted in situ from other CD4+ T cell subsets. The paper's findings and limits, for the study overall: The TCR alpha and beta sequences of tumor-infiltrating Tregs showed the greatest overlap with tumor naive CD4+ T cells, followed by blood naive CD4+ T cells. The larger-cohort validation was restricted to a single TCR beta V-J rearrangement rather than whole repertoires. Tumor memory CD4+ T cell TCR gene usage clustered with blood and lymph node memory CD4+ cells and lymph node naive CD4+ cells.

Worth noting for this clonotype: Its antigen has not been determined. Base qualities are not provided; no much larger clone lies one nucleotide away.

Full-length TCR variable regions were amplified by 5' RACE PCR with constant-region reverse primers, and semi-nested PCR with Nested Universal Primer A was subsequently performed. The ReliaPrep RNA Cell Miniprep System was used to extract total RNA, which was then reverse transcribed into 5'RACE-ready cDNA with the SMARTer RACE 5'/3' Kit. Multiplex adaptors were used to barcode the full-length TCR alpha and beta libraries, which were then sequenced on an Illumina MiSeq. As for how the authors treated the data: For each of nine subset-tissue groups, sequencing data from the five patients were pooled, and the groups were then compared using unsupervised clustering of TCR gene usage. The Morisita-Horn index was used to calculate repertoire similarity, with shared sequences weighted by how much each contributed to each repertoire. TCRdb trimmed the raw reads at Q25, called clones with MiXCR and kept productive beta chains. Under each unique CDR3 protein, matching rows form one entry showing the most common genes and DNA. The V and J calls were determined by TCRdb, not by the authors. The sample table records about 43,000 distinct CDR3 sequences; approximately 23% of these occur just once. The ten largest account for about 4.5% of the sample.

In the germline V gene (reference sequence), CDR1 corresponds to SEHNR and CDR2 to FQNEAQ. Its CDR3 holds 14 amino acids, cysteine through phenylalanine. Kept here is only the CDR3 DNA, which spans 42 bases and is read in frame from base 1. V was cut back by 5 bases and J by 2 bases, leaving a gap of 12 bases between them. Tregs were isolated as CD4+CD25+CD127-/low cells. Tregs, naive and memory CD4+ T cells from tumor, blood and ipsilateral draining lymph nodes of about five breast cancer patients underwent full-length TCR alpha and beta sequencing. Tumor tissue and lymph nodes obtained from ipsilateral axillary dissection were perfused with PBS, minced and then digested with collagenase I and hyaluronidase. Ficoll density gradient centrifugation was used to isolate mononuclear cells from lymph nodes or from about 50 ml of peripheral blood. Sorted cell populations were confirmed by FACS to exceed 90% purity.

Recombination linked TRBV7-9 to TRBJ2-5, with the D gene uncertain. This receptor was taken from a female donor with breast cancer. The sample comprised Tregs sorted from a lymph node. Here the CDR3 is given as CASSPRYGQETQYF. Read as DNA, the sequence is TGTGCCAGCAGCCCACGATACGGGCAAGAGACCCAGTACTTC.